These 30 T cell receptor beta chains were sequenced from one sample in a study of blood T cell repertoires in COVID-19. Data came from immunoSEQ multiplex PCR; TCRdb stores just in-frame clones and leaves some out. Of about 370,000 clones listed, about 90% were seen once; the top ten hold about 9.4%. Sample: peripheral blood. The receptor set was obtained from a woman in her thirties with COVID-19, enrolled during active disease.

This sequence joins TRBV19 and TRBJ1-2; D gene unclear. This CDR3 is built from 13 residues. Trimming pared 7 bases from V and 5 bases from J, leaving 14 bases between. Germline CDR1 and CDR2: LNHDA and SQIVND (reference sequence). Here the CDR3 reads CASNAGTAYGYTF. CDR3 in DNA: TGTGCCAGTAATGCAGGAACTGCGTATGGCTACACCTTC.

The CDR3 sequence: CASSPQGPEAFF. The DNA of the CDR3 is TGTGCCAGCAGTCCCCAGGGGCCTGAAGCTTTCTTT. The rearrangement joins TRBV28 to TRBJ1-1; a weak D match, TRBD1 (6 bases). CDR1 is MDHEN and CDR2 is SYDVKM in the germline V gene. The CDR3 covers 12 residues. Trimming left V 5 bases short and J 6 bases short, with 10 bases between.

This sequence joins TRBV19 and TRBJ2-3; TRBD2 agrees at 7 bases. The CDR3 has 11 amino acids. Germline-derived CDR1 and CDR2 are LNHDA and SQIVND (reference sequence). The V segment lost 8 bases and the J segment 5 bases; nucleotides outside the gene matches: 1. The CDR3 sequence is CASERGDTQYF. Here the CDR3 DNA reads TGTGCCAGTGAGCGGGGAGATACGCAGTATTTT.

This clone has a handful of counts. CDR3 amino acids: CASSLSVGAGRAVLNEQFF. The CDR3, as DNA: TGTGCCAGCAGCTTAAGTGTTGGGGCCGGGAGGGCGGTTTTGAATGAGCAGTTCTTC. The rearrangement uses TRBV7-6 and TRBJ2-1, with TRBD2 identical over 8 bases. V shed 2 bases, J shed 7 bases, and the junction held 19 bases outside the gene matches. The CDR3 extends over 19 amino acids. The germline V gene has CDR1 SGHVS and CDR2 FNYEAQ.

This rearrangement joins TRBV18 to TRBJ2-1, with D unclear. This CDR3 comprises 18 residues. Germline CDR1 is KGHSH and CDR2 is LQKENI. V was shortened by 3 bases and J by 4 bases, with 22 bases between the two germline ends. CDR3 amino acids: CASSPSKGNAVVYNEQFF. CDR3 in DNA: TGTGCCAGCTCACCCTCCAAAGGTAACGCGGTAGTATACAATGAGCAGTTCTTC.

V gene TRBV5-1 combines with J gene TRBJ2-7; D gene uncertain. The V end was cut by 0 bases, the J end by 4 bases, with 8 bases between. The germline V gene has CDR1 SGHRS and CDR2 YFSETQ. The CDR3 extends over 13 amino acids. The CDR3, as DNA: TGCGCCAGCAGCTTGGACATTTTTTACGAGCAGTACTTC. Encoded protein: CASSLDIFYEQYF.

This clone appeared once. The chain couples TRBV29-1 to TRBJ2-2, with 9 positions matching TRBD2. The V gene end was trimmed by 6 bases and the J gene end by 3 bases; junction bases not matched to a gene: 2. This CDR3 comprises 13 residues. CDR1 is SQVTM, CDR2 ANQGSEA, per germline. The CDR3 DNA is TGCAGCGTGGCTAGCGGGGACACCGGGGAGCTGTTTTTT. It specifies CSVASGDTGELFF.

The chain carries TRBV9 and TRBJ2-1, with 9 bases that match TRBD2. This CDR3 is 15 amino acids long. Germline V CDR1 and CDR2: SGDLS, YYNGEE. J gave up 6 bases and V 0 bases, and 4 bases lay outside the gene matches. CDR3: CASSVEIAGANEQFF. The CDR3 bases are TGTGCCAGCAGCGTAGAAATAGCGGGAGCCAATGAGCAGTTCTTC.

The chain combines TRBV28 with TRBJ2-1; TRBD2 agrees at 11 bases. CDR1 is MDHEN, CDR2 SYDVKM, per germline. The V gene end was trimmed by 5 bases and the J gene end by 6 bases; junction bases not matched to a gene: 15. The CDR3 is made up of 18 amino acids. In DNA, the CDR3 is TGTGCCAGCAGTCCATCCCCCCGACTAGCGGGATTTACCAATGAGCAGTTCTTC. This sequence encodes CASSPSPRLAGFTNEQFF.

This sequence joins TRBV9 and TRBJ2-3, with D possibly matching TRBD2 (5 bases). CDR1 SGDLS and CDR2 YYNGEE come from the germline V gene. The V end was cut by 6 bases, the J end by 0 bases, with 14 bases between. The CDR3 length is 15 residues. This CDR3 is CASTRDPFSTDTQYF. The CDR3 DNA reads as TGTGCCAGCACCCGGGATCCTTTTAGCACAGATACGCAGTATTTT.

This clone was seen once. V gene TRBV10-3 combines with J gene TRBJ1-2; TRBD1 is a possible D gene (6 bases). Trimming pared 4 bases from V and 5 bases from J, leaving 20 bases between. Looked up from germline, CDR1 is ENHRY and CDR2 is SYGVKD. This CDR3 region has 16 residues. CDR3 residues: CAISGIALGGQYGYTF. Here the CDR3 DNA reads TGTGCCATCAGTGGTATAGCTCTCGGGGGGCAATATGGCTACACCTTC.

The chain couples TRBV28 to TRBJ1-1; D is undetermined. The CDR3 is made up of 15 amino acids. CDR1 and CDR2 (germline): MDHEN, SYDVKM. V was clipped by 3 bases and J by 0 bases, with 11 bases between them. CDR3 sequence reads: CASSLSGRMNTEAFF. The CDR3 DNA follows: TGTGCCAGCAGTTTGTCGGGAAGGATGAACACTGAAGCTTTCTTT.

This clone showed up just once. The chain has TRBV29-1 and TRBJ2-7; possible D gene TRBD1, 6 bases. Per the germline V gene, CDR1 is SQVTM and CDR2 is ANQGSEA. The CDR3 runs 19 residues. Deletions cut 2 bases from V and 3 bases from J, with 29 bases between. In DNA, the CDR3 is TGCAGCGTTGAAATCCCGGTTAGGGGCCGGACAGAAATTAACTACGAGCAGTACTTC. Translating gives CSVEIPVRGRTEINYEQYF.

This clone has just one count. The gene calls are TRBV5-1 and TRBJ2-5; 9 positions match TRBD1. Germline V CDR1 and CDR2: SGHRS, YFSETQ. The CDR3 contains 14 residues. The junction had 7 bases not matched to a gene; V was cut back by 6 bases and J by 4 bases. CDR3 bases: TGCGCCAGCACTGGGACAGGGACAGGAGAGACCCAGTACTTC. Encoded protein: CASTGTGTGETQYF. The whole variable domain, remainder taken from reference TRBV5-1 and TRBJ2-5, is KAGVTQTPRYLIKTRGQQVTLSCSPISGHRSVSWYQQTPGQGLQFLFEYFSETQRNKGNFPGRFSGRQFSNSRSEMNVSTLELGDSALYLCASTGTGTGETQYFGPGTRLLVL.

V usage is TRBV20-1 and J usage is TRBJ2-2; D is perhaps TRBD2 (5 bases). The germline V and J ends were trimmed by 3 bases and 5 bases, with 7 bases remaining between them. There are 12 residues in the CDR3. The germline V gene has CDR1 DFQATT and CDR2 SNEGSKA (reference sequence). The DNA for the CDR3 is TGCAGTGCTAGTCGAGGGACCGGGGAGCTGTTTTTT. This gives the protein CSASRGTGELFF.

This clone was detected only a few times. The chain couples TRBV12-3 or TRBV12-4 to TRBJ2-2; D remains unclear. V gave up 6 bases and J gave up 6 bases, with 11 bases separating them. The CDR3 contains 13 residues. This chain's CDR3 is CASREPGPGELFF. As DNA, the CDR3 is TGTGCCAGCAGGGAACCTGGGCCCGGGGAGCTGTTTTTT.

CDR3 sequence: CASSEYGTSGNYEQYF. For the CDR3, the DNA is TGTGCCAGCAGTGAATACGGGACTAGCGGGAATTACGAGCAGTACTTC. The V gene is TRBV2, the J gene TRBJ2-7; 13 bases fit TRBD2. The CDR3 has 16 amino acids. The ends lost 2 bases at V and 4 bases at J; junction bases unmatched: 5. Germline CDR1 is SNHLY and CDR2 is FYNNEI. Looking up the rest from reference TRBV2 and TRBJ2-7 gives the full variable domain: EPEVTQTPSHQVTQMGQEVILRCVPISNHLYFYWYRQILGQKVEFLVSFYNNEISEKSEIFDDQFSVERPDGSNFTLKIRSTKLEDSAMYFCASSEYGTSGNYEQYFGPGTRLTVT.

This clone was seen a single time. The chain employs TRBV7-2 and TRBJ2-7; TRBD1 might be the D (7 bases). V was shortened by 2 bases and J by 6 bases, with 17 bases between the two germline ends. The CDR3 covers 15 residues. Germline assignment: CDR1 SGHTA and CDR2 FQGNSA. The CDR3 loop is CASSLSLRQGGEQYF. The CDR3 DNA is TGTGCCAGCAGCTTAAGCCTGAGACAGGGAGGCGAGCAGTACTTC.

The chain links TRBV27 to TRBJ2-1; D not resolved. V was shortened by 5 bases and J by 6 bases, with 11 bases between the two germline ends. From germline, CDR1 is MNHEY and CDR2 SMNVEV (reference sequence). The CDR3 extends over 13 amino acids. The CDR3 DNA follows: TGTGCCAGCAGTCCCGTTAACTCCAATGAGCAGTTCTTC. Its protein product is CASSPVNSNEQFF.

The J gene is TRBJ1-5, the V gene TRBV7-8, with 8 bases that match TRBD1. After removal of 1 base from V and 4 bases from J, the junction contained 0 bases not matched to a gene. Germline V gene data show CDR1 as SGHVS and CDR2 as FQNEAQ. This CDR3 has 14 residues. This CDR3 reads CASSLGQGNQPQHF. In nucleotides, the CDR3 is TGTGCCAGCAGCTTAGGACAGGGGAATCAGCCCCAGCATTTT.

The V and J genes are TRBV10-3 and TRBJ2-1; 8 bases agree with TRBD1. Losses at the gene ends were 6 bases for V and 9 bases for J; bases not matched to a gene: 19. CDR3 length equals 17 residues. Germline-derived CDR1 and CDR2 are ENHRY and SYGVKD. The CDR3 coding sequence is TGTGCCATCAGACTGGACAGGGAATTTACCGTAGACAGTGAGCAGTTCTTC. The encoded protein is CAIRLDREFTVDSEQFF.

The genes are TRBV7-8 and TRBJ2-7; 12 bases match TRBD1. V shed 10 bases and J 7 bases; nucleotides not matched to a gene: 11. The germline V gene has CDR1 SGHVS and CDR2 FQNEAQ. This CDR3 is 14 amino acids long. CDR3 DNA: TGTGCCACCTACCGGGACAGGGGGCAAGGGGAGCAGTACTTC. It encodes CATYRDRGQGEQYF.

J is TRBJ2-5 and V is TRBV7-6; the match to TRBD2 covers 11 bases. The V gene's germline CDR1 is SGHVS and CDR2 FNYEAQ. The trim removed 5 bases at V and 4 bases at J, leaving 9 bases unmatched. This CDR3 has 16 amino acids. The CDR3 bases are TGTGCCAGCAGCGCAGGATTACTAGCGGGAGTAGAGACCCAGTACTTC. This gives the protein CASSAGLLAGVETQYF.

This rearrangement joins TRBV10-3 to TRBJ1-5; the D gene is possibly TRBD1 (6 bases). The CDR3 spans 15 residues. Trimming left V 0 bases short and J 7 bases short, with 13 bases between. Germline-derived CDR1 and CDR2 are ENHRY and SYGVKD. CDR3 amino acids: CAISESAGVGQPQHF. The CDR3 DNA sequence: TGTGCCATCAGTGAGTCGGCAGGGGTCGGCCAGCCCCAGCATTTT.

Here the CDR3 DNA reads TGTGCCAGCAGCTGGGGACAGAAAGAGACCCAGTACTTC. Its translation is CASSWGQKETQYF. The chain joins TRBV7-3 to TRBJ2-5; 7 bases fit TRBD1. Germline V gene sequence: CDR1 SGHTA, CDR2 FQGTGA. The CDR3 totals 13 residues. V gave up 4 bases and J gave up 3 bases; unmatched junction bases: 2.

This clone was counted a single time. J is TRBJ1-2 and V is TRBV5-6; a possible D gene is TRBD1 (6 bases). Germline lookup yields CDR1 SGHDT and CDR2 YYEEEE. The CDR3 is 18 residues long. The germline V and J ends were trimmed by 6 bases and 1 base, with 25 bases remaining between them. CDR3 loop: CASNNMGLGRGSNYGYTF. The CDR3 region has the DNA TGTGCCAGCAACAATATGGGGCTGGGCAGGGGAAGTAACTATGGCTACACCTTC.

The genes are TRBV6-5 and TRBJ1-1, with 10 bases fitting TRBD1. The CDR3 is 13 residues long. From germline, CDR1 is MNHEY and CDR2 SVGAGI. V was clipped by 6 bases and J by 5 bases; unmatched bases: 3. CDR3 coding DNA: TGTGCCAGCAGCCGGGACAGGGGTACTGAAGCTTTCTTT. Its translation: CASSRDRGTEAFF.

V is TRBV28 and J is TRBJ2-7, with TRBD2 matching over 9 bases. In germline, CDR1 is MDHEN, CDR2 SYDVKM. Losses at the gene ends were 3 bases for V and 7 bases for J; bases not matched to a gene: 7. The CDR3 totals 14 residues. The CDR3 coding sequence is TGTGCCAGCAGTTTGATTAGCGGGAGTAGGGAGCAGTACTTC. This translates into CASSLISGSREQYF.

This rearrangement joins TRBV9 to TRBJ2-3, with TRBD2 matching over 8 bases. CDR3 length: 19 amino acids. Trimming cost V 0 bases and J 2 bases; bases outside gene matches: 14. Per germline, CDR1 SGDLS and CDR2 YYNGEE. CDR3 nucleotide sequence: TGTGCCAGCAGCGTAGTGGATGACGGGAGGGTAGGGACCACAGATACGCAGTATTTT. Protein product: CASSVVDDGRVGTTDTQYF.

V is TRBV3-1 (or the pseudogene TRBV3-2) and J is TRBJ1-4; D is possibly TRBD1 (6 bases). This CDR3 is 15 amino acids long. Trimming shortened V by 2 bases and J by 7 bases, and 14 bases separated the two germline ends. CDR1 is LGHDT and CDR2 is YNNKEL in the germline V gene (reference sequence). The CDR3 nucleotides read TGTGCCAGCAGCCAACGGGGGGGCGAAGGTGAAAAACTGTTTTTT. It codes for CASSQRGGEGEKLFF.